These T cell receptor beta chains were read from a single sample in a study of T cells in Graves' hyperthyroidism and ophthalmopathy. TCRdb passed the multiplex PCR reads through MiXCR, listing each CDR3 protein once. The sample lists roughly 110,000 distinct CDR3 sequences, roughly 15% occurring once. Sequenced input: blood. These receptors originate from a woman in her forties or fifties with Graves' hyperthyroidism. CDR3s include the opening cysteine and the closing phenylalanine or tryptophan. Each record gives: D gene, V gene, clone size, J gene, CDR3 protein, CDR3 DNA. D genes are given only for firm matches. Not all rows give a size; the values are once, few, many and, for expanded clones, a class.

d_gene: NA
v_gene: TRBV7-2
abundance: many
j_gene: TRBJ2-1
CDR3aa: CASSPSSRNNEQFF
CDR3nt: TGTGCCAGCAGCCCGTCGTCGCGAAACAATGAGCAGTTCTTC

d_gene: NA
v_gene: TRBV3-1
abundance: many
j_gene: TRBJ1-1
CDR3aa: CASTPQYATEAFF
CDR3nt: TGTGCCAGCACCCCACAATACGCGACTGAAGCTTTCTTT

d_gene: TRBD1
v_gene: TRBV29-1
abundance: many
j_gene: TRBJ2-7
CDR3aa: CSVAERTGGYEQYF
CDR3nt: TGCAGCGTTGCCGAGAGGACAGGGGGATACGAGCAGTACTTC

d_gene: NA
v_gene: TRBV20-1
abundance: NA
j_gene: TRBJ1-4
CDR3aa: CSARRSAGTNEKLFF
CDR3nt: TGCAGTGCTAGACGGTCGGCAGGGACTAATGAAAAACTGTTTTTT

d_gene: TRBD2
v_gene: TRBV5-6
abundance: many
j_gene: TRBJ2-1
CDR3aa: CASSSGLAGHSTVMNEQFF
CDR3nt: TGTGCCAGCAGCTCGGGACTAGCGGGCCACTCGACAGTAATGAATGAGCAGTTCTTC

d_gene: TRBD2
v_gene: TRBV20-1
abundance: many
j_gene: TRBJ2-5
CDR3aa: CSTYGREKANAVETQYF
CDR3nt: TGCAGTACCTACGGGCGGGAGAAGGCAAACGCCGTAGAGACCCAGTACTTC

d_gene: TRBD2
v_gene: TRBV4-1
abundance: NA
j_gene: TRBJ2-2
CDR3aa: CASSQDTGLAGGPQRVVLFF
CDR3nt: TGCGCCAGCAGCCAAGATACGGGACTAGCGGGAGGCCCCCAACGTGTTGTGCTGTTTTTT

d_gene: TRBD2
v_gene: TRBV29-1
abundance: NA
j_gene: TRBJ2-1
CDR3aa: CSVESGLAGVNEQFF
CDR3nt: TGCAGCGTGGAGTCGGGACTAGCGGGAGTAAATGAGCAGTTCTTC

d_gene: TRBD1
v_gene: TRBV30
abundance: many
j_gene: TRBJ1-4
CDR3aa: CAWRGRDRASEKLFF
CDR3nt: TGTGCCTGGAGGGGTCGGGACAGGGCTTCTGAAAAACTGTTTTTT

d_gene: NA
v_gene: TRBV19
abundance: many
j_gene: TRBJ1-2
CDR3aa: CASSLWGLNYGYTF
CDR3nt: TGTGCCAGTAGCCTCTGGGGCCTCAACTATGGCTACACCTTC

d_gene: NA
v_gene: TRBV28
abundance: many
j_gene: TRBJ1-2
CDR3aa: CASRFNTWRGNGYTF
CDR3nt: TGTGCCAGCAGATTTAACACCTGGCGGGGCAATGGCTACACCTTC

d_gene: TRBD1
v_gene: TRBV6-1
abundance: many
j_gene: TRBJ2-1
CDR3aa: CASQKNEGQGFYEQFF
CDR3nt: TGTGCCAGCCAGAAGAACGAGGGACAGGGGTTCTATGAGCAGTTCTTC

d_gene: NA
v_gene: TRBV2
abundance: many
j_gene: TRBJ1-1
CDR3aa: CASSYLEGEAFF
CDR3nt: TGTGCCAGCAGCTACCTTGAGGGTGAAGCTTTCTTT

d_gene: NA
v_gene: TRBV28
abundance: many
j_gene: TRBJ2-7
CDR3aa: CASSRTSSYEQYF
CDR3nt: TGTGCCAGCAGCCGAACGAGCTCCTACGAGCAGTACTTC

d_gene: TRBD1
v_gene: TRBV20-1
abundance: many
j_gene: TRBJ1-6
CDR3aa: CSASPRTGRGNSPLHF
CDR3nt: TGCAGTGCTAGCCCCCGGACAGGCCGGGGAAATTCACCCCTCCACTTT

d_gene: NA
v_gene: TRBV9
abundance: many
j_gene: TRBJ2-2
CDR3aa: CASSTHPGGDTGELFF
CDR3nt: TGTGCCAGCAGCACCCACCCCGGGGGCGACACCGGGGAGCTGTTTTTT

d_gene: NA
v_gene: TRBV28
abundance: many
j_gene: TRBJ2-1
CDR3aa: CASSPPLRGYEQFF
CDR3nt: TGTGCCAGCAGTCCTCCTCTAAGGGGATATGAGCAGTTCTTC

d_gene: TRBD2
v_gene: TRBV10-3
abundance: NA
j_gene: TRBJ2-3
CDR3aa: CAISESPRTSGLRTDTQYF
CDR3nt: TGTGCCATCAGTGAGTCCCCACGGACTAGCGGGCTACGCACAGATACGCAGTATTTT

d_gene: NA
v_gene: TRBV5-1
abundance: many
j_gene: TRBJ1-2
CDR3aa: CASSLQSDRGGGYTF
CDR3nt: TGCGCCAGCAGCTTGCAATCAGACCGCGGGGGTGGCTACACCTTC

d_gene: NA
v_gene: TRBV19
abundance: many
j_gene: TRBJ2-1
CDR3aa: CASRMGYNEQFF
CDR3nt: TGTGCCAGCAGAATGGGCTACAATGAGCAGTTCTTC

d_gene: TRBD2
v_gene: TRBV5-1
abundance: few
j_gene: TRBJ2-1
CDR3aa: CASNPTAGGGGYNEQFF
CDR3nt: TGCGCCAGCAACCCGACGGCGGGAGGGGGAGGGTACAATGAGCAGTTCTTC

d_gene: TRBD2
v_gene: TRBV7-2
abundance: many
j_gene: TRBJ2-2
CDR3aa: CASSFSSGMNTGELFF
CDR3nt: TGTGCCAGCAGCTTTTCTAGCGGGATGAACACCGGGGAGCTGTTTTTT

d_gene: TRBD1
v_gene: TRBV6-1
abundance: NA
j_gene: TRBJ1-5
CDR3aa: CASSHGTVNQPQHF
CDR3nt: TGTGCCAGCAGTCATGGGACAGTCAATCAGCCCCAGCATTTT

d_gene: NA
v_gene: TRBV28
abundance: NA
j_gene: TRBJ1-2
CDR3aa: CASSSDLGYGYTF
CDR3nt: TGTGCCAGCAGTTCCGATCTGGGCTATGGCTACACCTTC

d_gene: NA
v_gene: TRBV6-2/TRBV6-3
abundance: NA
j_gene: TRBJ1-2
CDR3aa: CASSSAGDGYTF
CDR3nt: TGTGCCAGCAGTTCGGCAGGGGATGGCTACACCTTC

d_gene: NA
v_gene: TRBV6-1
abundance: many
j_gene: TRBJ2-7
CDR3aa: CASSSPRDYEQYF
CDR3nt: TGTGCCAGCAGTTCTCCCAGGGACTACGAGCAGTACTTC

d_gene: TRBD1
v_gene: TRBV28
abundance: many
j_gene: TRBJ1-5
CDR3aa: CASSGTEQLDQPQHF
CDR3nt: TGTGCCAGCAGTGGGACAGAGCAACTTGATCAGCCCCAGCATTTT

d_gene: NA
v_gene: TRBV6-1
abundance: many
j_gene: TRBJ2-5
CDR3aa: CASSAVGETQYF
CDR3nt: TGTGCCAGCAGTGCGGTTGGGGAGACCCAGTACTTC

d_gene: TRBD2
v_gene: TRBV20-1
abundance: many
j_gene: TRBJ2-1
CDR3aa: CSASSGRAYNEQFF
CDR3nt: TGCAGTGCTAGTAGCGGGAGGGCCTACAATGAGCAGTTCTTC

d_gene: TRBD1
v_gene: TRBV5-6
abundance: many
j_gene: TRBJ2-3
CDR3aa: CASRQGAGDTQYF
CDR3nt: TGTGCCAGCCGACAGGGGGCCGGGGATACGCAGTATTTT

d_gene: TRBD2
v_gene: TRBV13
abundance: once
j_gene: TRBJ2-3
CDR3aa: CASSLPGLAGSTDTQYF
CDR3nt: TGTGCCAGCAGCTTGCCTGGACTAGCGGGGTCCACAGATACGCAGTATTTT

d_gene: NA
v_gene: TRBV6-6
abundance: many
j_gene: TRBJ2-5
CDR3aa: CASSYSPPGQFEETQYF
CDR3nt: TGTGCCAGCAGTTACTCGCCGCCAGGACAGTTTGAAGAGACCCAGTACTTC

d_gene: NA
v_gene: TRBV19
abundance: many
j_gene: TRBJ1-1
CDR3aa: CASRGEGPEAFF
CDR3nt: TGTGCCAGTAGGGGGGAGGGACCCGAAGCTTTCTTT

d_gene: NA
v_gene: TRBV19
abundance: few
j_gene: TRBJ2-2
CDR3aa: CASSGGPAGELFF
CDR3nt: TGTGCCAGTAGCGGAGGGCCGGCCGGGGAGCTGTTTTTT

d_gene: NA
v_gene: TRBV28
abundance: many
j_gene: TRBJ1-1
CDR3aa: CASSLSALGTMNTEAFF
CDR3nt: TGTGCCAGCAGTTTATCAGCACTGGGAACAATGAACACTGAAGCTTTCTTT